This paragraph covers one TCR beta chain sequence. At one end, the junction sequence differs from germline, possibly due to a read error. The TCRbeta library was prepared with unique molecular identifiers. TCRdb itself ran the PCR reads through MiXCR, one entry per CDR3 protein. The table lists around 340,000 distinct CDR3 sequences, 10% to 15% of them singletons. The data belong to a study of T-cell reconstitution after alpha-beta-depleted transplantation in children. The CDR3 sequence is 13 residues long. Germline loops: CDR1 LGHNA, CDR2 YNFKEQ. The chain combines TRBV4-2 with TRBJ2-7, with TRBD1 as a possible D gene (6 bases). The TCR comes from a human donor who donated a stem cell graft to a child with Fanconi anemia. Here the sequenced sample was PBMCs, taken from the stem cell graft. The CDR3: CASSRGGKYEQHF. Written as DNA, the CDR3 is TGTGCCAGCAGCCGAGGGGGAAAGTACGAGCAGCACTTC.